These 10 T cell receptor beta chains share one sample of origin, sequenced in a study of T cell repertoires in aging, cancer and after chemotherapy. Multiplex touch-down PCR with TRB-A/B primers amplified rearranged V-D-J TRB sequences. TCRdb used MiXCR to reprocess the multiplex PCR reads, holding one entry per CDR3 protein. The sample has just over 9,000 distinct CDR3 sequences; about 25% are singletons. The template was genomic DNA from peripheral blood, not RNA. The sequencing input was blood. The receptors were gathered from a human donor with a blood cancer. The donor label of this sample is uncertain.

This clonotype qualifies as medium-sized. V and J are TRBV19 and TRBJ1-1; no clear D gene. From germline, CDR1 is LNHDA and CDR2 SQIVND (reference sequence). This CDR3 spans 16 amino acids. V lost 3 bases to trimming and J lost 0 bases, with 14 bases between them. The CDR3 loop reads CASSMVGRSMNTEAFF. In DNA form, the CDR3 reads TGTGCCAGTAGTATGGTGGGCAGGTCCATGAACACTGAAGCTTTCTTT.

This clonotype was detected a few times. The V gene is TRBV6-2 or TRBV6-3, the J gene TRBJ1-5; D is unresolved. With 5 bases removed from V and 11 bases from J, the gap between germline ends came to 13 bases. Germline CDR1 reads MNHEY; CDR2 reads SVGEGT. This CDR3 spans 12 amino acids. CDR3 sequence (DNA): TGTGCCAGCAGTGCCTCGTGGGAGGCCCAGCATTTT. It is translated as CASSASWEAQHF.

DNA of the CDR3: TGTGTTAGCAGTTTTACCGGACTAGCGGGCACCGGGGAGCTGTTTTTT. Translation: CVSSFTGLAGTGELFF. This chain connects TRBV27 to TRBJ2-2, with 11 bases fitting TRBD2. The germline V gene has CDR1 MNHEY and CDR2 SMNVEV (reference sequence). The CDR3 has 16 residues.

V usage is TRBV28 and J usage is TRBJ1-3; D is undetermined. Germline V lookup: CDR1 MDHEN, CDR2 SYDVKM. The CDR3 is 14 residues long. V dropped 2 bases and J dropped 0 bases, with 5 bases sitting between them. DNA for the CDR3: TGTGCCAGCAGTTTACCACGCTCTGGAAACACCATATATTTT. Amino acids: CASSLPRSGNTIYF.

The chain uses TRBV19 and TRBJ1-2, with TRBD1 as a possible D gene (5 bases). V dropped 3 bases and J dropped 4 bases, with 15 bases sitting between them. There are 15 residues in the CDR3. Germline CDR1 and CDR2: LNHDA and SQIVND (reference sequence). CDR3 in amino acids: CASSIGRATSYGYTF. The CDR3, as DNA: TGTGCCAGTAGTATCGGCAGGGCCACTTCCTATGGCTACACCTTC.

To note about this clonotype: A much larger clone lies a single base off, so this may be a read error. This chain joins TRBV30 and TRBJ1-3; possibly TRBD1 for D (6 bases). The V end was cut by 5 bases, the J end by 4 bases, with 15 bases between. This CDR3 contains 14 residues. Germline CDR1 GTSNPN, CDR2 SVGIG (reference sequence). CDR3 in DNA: TGTGCCTGGGTACTAGGGGGGGACGGAAACACCATATATTTT. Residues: CAWVLGGDGNTIYF.

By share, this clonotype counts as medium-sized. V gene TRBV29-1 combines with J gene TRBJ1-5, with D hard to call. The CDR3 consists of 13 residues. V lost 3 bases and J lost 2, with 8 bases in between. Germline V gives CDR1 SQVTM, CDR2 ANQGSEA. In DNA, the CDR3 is TGCAGCGTTGATTTAGGTGGCAATCAGCCCCAGCATTTT. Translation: CSVDLGGNQPQHF.

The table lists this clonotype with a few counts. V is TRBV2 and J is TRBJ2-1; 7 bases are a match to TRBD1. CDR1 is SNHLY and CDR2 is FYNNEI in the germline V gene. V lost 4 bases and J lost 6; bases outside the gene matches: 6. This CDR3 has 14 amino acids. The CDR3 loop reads CASSVETGLNEQFF. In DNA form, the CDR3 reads TGTGCCAGCAGTGTGGAGACAGGGCTCAATGAGCAGTTCTTC.

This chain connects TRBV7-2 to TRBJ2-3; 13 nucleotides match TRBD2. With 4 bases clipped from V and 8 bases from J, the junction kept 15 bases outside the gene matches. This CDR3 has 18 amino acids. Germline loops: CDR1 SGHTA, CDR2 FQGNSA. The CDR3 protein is CASSWGLAGTPSGGTQYF. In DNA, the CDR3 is TGTGCCAGCAGCTGGGGACTAGCGGGGACGCCCTCGGGTGGTACGCAGTATTTT.

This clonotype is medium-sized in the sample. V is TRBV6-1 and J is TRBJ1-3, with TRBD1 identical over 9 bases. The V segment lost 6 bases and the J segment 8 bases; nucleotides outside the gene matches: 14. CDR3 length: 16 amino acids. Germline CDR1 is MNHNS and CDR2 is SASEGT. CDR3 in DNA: TGTGCCAGCAGCCCCGGGACAGGGCATTCGGGATACACCATATATTTT. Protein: CASSPGTGHSGYTIYF.